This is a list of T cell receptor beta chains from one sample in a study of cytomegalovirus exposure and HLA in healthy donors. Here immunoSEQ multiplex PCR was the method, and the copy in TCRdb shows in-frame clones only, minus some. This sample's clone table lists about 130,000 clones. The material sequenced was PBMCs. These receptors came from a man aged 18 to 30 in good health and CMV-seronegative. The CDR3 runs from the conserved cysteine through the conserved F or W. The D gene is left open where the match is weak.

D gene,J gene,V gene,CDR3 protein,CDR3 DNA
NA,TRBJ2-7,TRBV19,CASSLGASEKGWSYEQYF,TGTGCCAGTAGTCTAGGGGCTAGCGAGAAAGGCTGGTCCTACGAGCAGTACTTC
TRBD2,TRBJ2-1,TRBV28,CASSLSLLAGEQFF,TGTGCCAGCAGTTTATCTCTACTAGCGGGTGAGCAGTTCTTC
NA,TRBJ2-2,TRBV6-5,CATARGRTGELFF,TGTGCCACCGCCAGGGGGAGGACCGGGGAGCTGTTTTTT
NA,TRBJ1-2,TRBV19,CASYSGGYGYTF,TGTGCCAGTTATTCCGGGGGCTATGGCTACACCTTC
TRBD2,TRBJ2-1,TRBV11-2,CASSPYFAGAYNEQFF,TGTGCCAGCAGCCCTTATTTCGCGGGAGCATACAATGAGCAGTTCTTC
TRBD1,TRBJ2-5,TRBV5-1,CASSSGQGLGETQYF,TGCGCCAGCAGCTCAGGACAGGGTTTAGGAGAGACCCAGTACTTC
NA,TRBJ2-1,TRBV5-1,CASSTSSAKYNEQFF,TGCGCCAGCAGTACGTCTAGCGCAAAGTACAATGAGCAGTTCTTC
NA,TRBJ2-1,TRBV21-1,CASLGQDRDNNEQFF,TGTGCCAGCTTGGGGCAGGACCGAGACAACAATGAGCAGTTCTTC
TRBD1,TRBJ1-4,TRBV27,CATADREDEKLFF,TGTGCCACCGCCGACAGGGAAGATGAAAAACTGTTTTTT
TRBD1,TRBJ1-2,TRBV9,CASSLTGSSGYTF,TGTGCCAGCAGCTTGACAGGGTCTTCTGGCTACACCTTC
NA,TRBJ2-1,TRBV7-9,CASSLDEGFYNEQFF,TGTGCCAGCAGCTTAGATGAGGGCTTTTACAATGAGCAGTTCTTC
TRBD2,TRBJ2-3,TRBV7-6,CASSAVAGVLTDTQYF,TGTGCCAGCAGCGCCGTAGCGGGGGTCCTCACAGATACGCAGTATTTT
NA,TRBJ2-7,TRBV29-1,CSVGQTTYEQYF,TGCAGCGTTGGGCAGACTACCTACGAGCAGTACTTC
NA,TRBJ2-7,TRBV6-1,CASIRVSGEQYF,TGTGCCAGCATCAGAGTGAGCGGCGAGCAGTACTTC
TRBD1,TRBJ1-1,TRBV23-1,CASYRGRVNTEAFF,TGCGCCAGCTACAGGGGGCGGGTGAACACTGAAGCTTTCTTT
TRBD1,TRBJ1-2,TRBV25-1,CASREDRGPVYTF,TGTGCCAGCAGGGAGGACAGGGGGCCGGTCTACACCTTC
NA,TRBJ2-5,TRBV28,CASSPRRTGGWAGETQYF,TGTGCCAGCAGTCCCAGACGGACAGGAGGGTGGGCGGGGGAGACCCAGTACTTC
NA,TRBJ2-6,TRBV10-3,CATPLRRGANVLTF,TGTGCCACCCCGTTGCGTCGTGGGGCCAACGTCCTGACTTTC
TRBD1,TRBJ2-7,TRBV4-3,CASSQDDRGSYEQYF,TGCGCCAGCAGCCAAGATGACAGGGGAAGCTACGAGCAGTACTTC
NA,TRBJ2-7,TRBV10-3,CAISESSFSYEQYF,TGTGCCATCAGTGAGTCGTCCTTTTCCTACGAGCAGTACTTC
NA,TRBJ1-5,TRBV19,CASIQRYSNQPQHF,TGTGCCAGTATTCAGCGATATAGCAATCAGCCCCAGCATTTT
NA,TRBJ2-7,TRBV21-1,CASNRHGRAVTYEQYF,TGTGCCAGCAACCGGCATGGCAGGGCGGTGACATACGAGCAGTACTTC
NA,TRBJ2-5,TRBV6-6,CASSDRPLGFGQYF,TGTGCCAGCAGTGACAGGCCCCTCGGGTTCGGCCAGTACTTC
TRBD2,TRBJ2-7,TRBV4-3,CASSQDELAGFYEQYF,TGCGCCAGCAGCCAAGATGAACTAGCGGGATTCTACGAGCAGTACTTC
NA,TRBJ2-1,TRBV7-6,CASSLKGQGLNEQFF,TGTGCCAGCAGCTTAAAGGGACAAGGCCTTAATGAGCAGTTCTTC
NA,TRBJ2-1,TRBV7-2,CASSLTASETYNEQFF,TGTGCCAGCAGCCTTACCGCTAGTGAGACCTACAATGAGCAGTTCTTC
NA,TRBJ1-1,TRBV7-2,CASSRSRFSNTEAFF,TGTGCCAGCAGCCGATCCAGGTTTTCGAACACTGAAGCTTTCTTT
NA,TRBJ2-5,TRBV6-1,CASSEVGGGWTETQYF,TGTGCCAGCAGTGAAGTGGGAGGGGGTTGGACAGAGACCCAGTACTTC
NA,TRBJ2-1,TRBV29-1,CSVAPGGNNEQFF,TGCAGCGTGGCACCGGGGGGCAACAATGAGCAGTTCTTC
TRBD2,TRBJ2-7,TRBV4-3,CASSQAGGLGEQYF,TGCGCCAGCAGCCAAGCCGGGGGGTTGGGCGAGCAGTACTTC
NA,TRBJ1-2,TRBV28,CATQTSSNYGYTF,TGTGCCACCCAGACAAGTTCTAACTATGGCTACACCTTC
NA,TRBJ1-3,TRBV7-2,CASSFSGTNSGNTIYF,TGTGCCAGCAGCTTTTCCGGGACAAACTCTGGAAACACCATATATTTT
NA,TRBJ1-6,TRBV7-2,CASSSGQRYNSPLHF,TGTGCCAGCAGCTCCGGACAGCGTTATAATTCACCCCTCCACTTT
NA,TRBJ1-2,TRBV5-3,CARSLRGGRTHGNYGYTF,TGTGCCAGAAGCTTAAGGGGTGGGCGGACCCATGGCAACTATGGCTACACCTTC
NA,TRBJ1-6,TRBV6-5,CASSYTGIDSPLHF,TGTGCCAGCAGTTATACCGGGATAGATTCACCCCTCCACTTT
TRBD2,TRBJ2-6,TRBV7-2,CASSLSSGTANVLTF,TGTGCCAGCAGCTTATCCAGCGGGACGGCCAACGTCCTGACTTTC
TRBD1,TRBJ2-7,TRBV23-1,CASSPRDRSILISYEQYF,TGCGCCAGCAGTCCCCGGGACAGGTCCATTCTGATCTCCTACGAGCAGTACTTC
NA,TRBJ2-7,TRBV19,CASSDTRREEQYF,TGTGCCAGTAGTGATACAAGGAGAGAAGAGCAGTACTTC
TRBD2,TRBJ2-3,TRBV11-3,CASSRTSAGDTQYF,TGTGCCAGCAGCCGGACTAGCGCGGGAGATACGCAGTATTTT
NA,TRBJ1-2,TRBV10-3,CAISESETGYAGGGYTF,TGTGCCATCAGTGAGTCCGAGACAGGCTATGCGGGGGGTGGCTACACCTTC
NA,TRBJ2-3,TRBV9,CASSPFTGRGRTDTQYF,TGTGCCAGCAGCCCCTTTACAGGGAGGGGGAGGACAGATACGCAGTATTTT
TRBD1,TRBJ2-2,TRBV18,CASSPRQGAGDTGELFF,TGTGCCAGCTCACCACGCCAGGGGGCTGGAGATACCGGGGAGCTGTTTTTT
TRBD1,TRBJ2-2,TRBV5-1,CASSGGTVNTGELFF,TGCGCCAGCAGCGGTGGGACAGTCAACACCGGGGAGCTGTTTTTT
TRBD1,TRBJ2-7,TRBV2,CASDDRVEQYF,TGTGCCAGCGACGACAGGGTCGAGCAGTACTTC
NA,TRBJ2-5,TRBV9,CASSVAVGETQYF,TGTGCCAGCAGCGTCGCGGTCGGAGAGACCCAGTACTTC
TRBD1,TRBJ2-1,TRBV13,CASRPTGDHSEQFF,TGTGCCAGCAGGCCTACAGGGGACCACAGTGAGCAGTTCTTC
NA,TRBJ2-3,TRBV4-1,CASSQDIPGGVTDTQYF,TGCGCCAGCAGCCAAGATATACCAGGAGGGGTCACAGATACGCAGTATTTT
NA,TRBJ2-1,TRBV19,CASRGTRSENYNEQFF,TGTGCCAGTAGAGGTACTAGGAGCGAGAACTACAATGAGCAGTTCTTC